This T cell receptor beta chain was documented in a study of blood T cell repertoires in COVID-19. Clones were sequenced by immunoSEQ multiplex PCR, and TCRdb holds only the in-frame ones, with some missing. This table holds around 310,000 clones, approximately 88% found once. Participant ages covered roughly 18 to 89 years across 20 to 30 US areas. This clone was observed a single time. This TCR was recovered from a man younger than 45 who had recovered from COVID-19. Input material: PBMCs or T cells enriched from blood (not recorded which).

This chain's CDR3 is CATSDGGKIMTYEQYF. The CDR3 DNA reads as TGTGCCACCAGTGATGGGGGGAAGATTATGACCTACGAGCAGTACTTC. The genes are TRBV24-1 and TRBJ2-7; TRBD2 might be the D (6 bases). Germline assignment: CDR1 KGHDR and CDR2 SFDVKD. V lost 3 bases and J 2 bases, leaving 16 bases between the germline ends. CDR3 size: 16 residues.